The clone carrying this TCR beta chain was found a few times. This entry belongs to a study of tumor-infiltrating lymphocytes in localized non-small cell lung cancer. V was clipped by 1 base and J by 13 bases; unmatched bases: 4. Germline values: CDR1 SGHAT, CDR2 FQDESV (reference sequence). The CDR3 is made up of 12 amino acids. Clones were read by immunoSEQ multiplex PCR, and TCRdb kept only the in-frame ones, dropping some. The table lists approximately 17,000 clones, 70% to 75% of them singletons. This chain links TRBV11-1 with TRBJ2-1, with TRBD1 matching 7 bases. Material: lung tumor tissue. The TCR comes from a human donor with non-small cell lung cancer. CDR3 DNA: TGTGCCAGCAGCTTAGGAGGGGGCGGACAGTTCTTC. Amino acids: CASSLGGGGQFF.